This T cell receptor (beta chain) was found in a study of T cell changes during pregnancy in multiple sclerosis. Deletions cut 0 bases from V and 2 bases from J, with 9 bases between. The CDR3 is 15 amino acids. CDR1 and CDR2 (germline): SGHTS, YDEGEE. The protocol was immunoSEQ multiplex PCR, while the TCRdb copy is restricted to in-frame clones and leaves out a portion. The table shows tens of thousands of clones, with approximately 90% occurring only once. This receptor was identified in a female donor with multiple sclerosis, enrolled in a pregnancy study. The input for sequencing was CD4+ T cells from peripheral blood mononuclear cells, taken in the third trimester of pregnancy. The chain combines TRBV5-8 with TRBJ1-5; perhaps TRBD1 as D (6 bases). CDR3 residues: CASSLEGGGNQPQHF. The CDR3 DNA reads as TGTGCCAGCAGCTTGGAAGGGGGAGGCAATCAGCCCCAGCATTTT. The entire variable domain, with the rest obtained from reference TRBV5-8 and TRBJ1-5, is as follows: EAGVTQSPTHLIKTRGQQATLRCSPISGHTSVYWYQQALGLGLQFLLWYDEGEERNRGNFPPRFSGRQFPNYSSELNVNALELEDSALYLCASSLEGGGNQPQHFGDGTRLSIL.